One and the same sample provided the 24 T cell receptor beta chains below, sequenced in a study of T cell clones after liver transplantation. Sequenced by immunoSEQ multiplex PCR; TCRdb stores in-frame clones only, minus some. The sample includes about 6,100 clones, around 85% seen only once; the top ten take around 33%. The sample here was CD8+ T cells from blood, taken before liver transplant. The source of these receptors is a human donor who received a liver transplant.

The CDR3 loop reads CASSPSMNTEAFF. CDR3 sequence (DNA): TGTGCCAGCAGTCCCTCCATGAACACTGAAGCTTTCTTT. The chain has TRBV28 and TRBJ1-1; D gene uncertain. V dropped 5 bases and J dropped 0 bases, with 7 bases sitting between them. Germline loops: CDR1 MDHEN, CDR2 SYDVKM. The CDR3 consists of 13 residues. The whole variable domain, remainder taken from reference TRBV28 and TRBJ1-1, is DVKVTQSSRYLVKRTGEKVFLECVQDMDHENMFWYRQDPGLGLRLIYFSYDVKMKEKGDIPEGYSVSREKKERFSLILESASTNQTSMYLCASSPSMNTEAFFGQGTRLTVV.

This clone was observed once. The CDR3 loop is CASSQGSSVVQYF. CDR3 nucleotide sequence: TGCGCCAGCAGCCAAGGTTCCTCGGTTGTGCAGTATTTT. The chain uses TRBV4-1 and TRBJ2-3; D is ambiguous. The germline V gene encodes CDR1 MGHRA and CDR2 YSYEKL. The CDR3 has 13 amino acids. V shed 1 base and J shed 11 bases, with 13 bases lying between them.

V gene TRBV7-9 combines with J gene TRBJ1-6, with 8 bases that match TRBD1. CDR1 is SEHNR and CDR2 is FQNEAQ in the germline V gene (reference sequence). CDR3 length equals 16 residues. V gave up 1 base and J gave up 9 bases; unmatched junction bases: 8. CDR3 DNA sequence: TGTGCCAGCAGCTTAGAGAGGTTACAGGGGGTTTCACCCCTCCACTTT. Translation: CASSLERLQGVSPLHF.

The chain combines TRBV5-6 with TRBJ1-5, with D unresolved. This CDR3 contains 15 residues. The germline gives CDR1 SGHDT, CDR2 YYEEEE. Trimming pared 1 base from V and 3 bases from J, leaving 11 bases between. This CDR3 is CASSLNRGNNQPQHF. CDR3 nucleotides: TGTGCCAGCAGCTTGAACAGAGGAAACAATCAGCCCCAGCATTTT.

This clone was observed a single time. The chain is built from TRBV4-1 and TRBJ2-7, with a weak D call TRBD2 (5 bases). Germline V lookup: CDR1 MGHRA, CDR2 YSYEKL. The ends were cut back, 0 bases at V and 4 bases at J, with 16 bases in the middle. The CDR3 has 16 amino acids. The CDR3 loop is CASSQDPGPSRYEQYF. CDR3 coding DNA: TGCGCCAGCAGCCAAGACCCCGGGCCTAGCAGGTACGAGCAGTACTTC.

The V and J genes are TRBV7-9 and TRBJ1-1; TRBD1 might be the D (5 bases). The length of the CDR3 is 16 residues. Germline V gives CDR1 SEHNR, CDR2 FQNEAQ (reference sequence). Trimming left V 1 base short and J 0 bases short, with 12 bases between. DNA for the CDR3: TGTGCCAGCAGCTTAGTTGGGCGGGGCTTGAACACTGAAGCTTTCTTT. Protein sequence: CASSLVGRGLNTEAFF. Full variable domain (remainder filled in from reference TRBV7-9 and TRBJ1-1): DTGVSQNPRHKITKRGQNVTFRCDPISEHNRLYWYRQTLGQGPEFLTYFQNEAQLEKSRLLSDRFSAERPKGSFSTLEIQRTEQGDSAMYLCASSLVGRGLNTEAFFGQGTRLTVV.

The chain uses TRBV6-9 and TRBJ2-1, with 12 nucleotides matching TRBD2. J was trimmed by 7 bases and V by 6 bases; bases with no gene match: 10. This CDR3 is 16 amino acids long. Germline V gives CDR1 MNHGY, CDR2 SVAAGI. CDR3 DNA sequence: TGTGCCAGCAGCTATCTAGCGGGAGGGCCGAAGAATGAGCAGTTCTTC. The encoded protein is CASSYLAGGPKNEQFF.

This clone occurred a few times. The rearrangement joins TRBV11-1 to TRBJ2-1; D remains unclear. The CDR3 totals 13 residues. Trimming removed 6 bases at V and 0 bases at J, with 6 bases between. Germline V gene sequence: CDR1 SGHAT, CDR2 FQDESV (reference sequence). This CDR3 reads CASSRSSYNEQFF. The CDR3 nucleotides read TGTGCCAGCAGTCGGAGCTCCTACAATGAGCAGTTCTTC.

This clone was picked up one time. V gene TRBV28 combines with J gene TRBJ2-1; the match to TRBD1 covers 12 bases. The V gene's germline CDR1 is MDHEN and CDR2 SYDVKM. This CDR3 is built from 15 residues. J lost 5 bases, V lost 7 bases, and 6 bases had no gene match. CDR3 DNA: TGTGCCAGCACCGGGGACAGGGGGCGCGACAATGAGCAGTTCTTC. Translating it yields CASTGDRGRDNEQFF.

V gene TRBV19 combines with J gene TRBJ2-7, with a weak D call TRBD1 (5 bases). Germline V lookup: CDR1 LNHDA, CDR2 SQIVND (reference sequence). Trimming cost V 4 bases and J 3 bases, with 10 bases left between them. The CDR3 has 13 amino acids. CDR3 DNA sequence: TGTGCCAGTAGTAACAGGTTCCTCTACGAGCAGTACTTC. Its protein product is CASSNRFLYEQYF.

The chain joins TRBV10-3 to TRBJ2-5; D is unresolved. Per germline, CDR1 ENHRY and CDR2 SYGVKD. The V end lost 4 bases, the J end lost 5 bases, and 14 bases lay between the germline ends. There are 14 residues in the CDR3. CDR3 DNA sequence: TGTGCCATCAGTGGGCGACAAACAGACGAGACCCAGTACTTC. It translates to CAISGRQTDETQYF.

A single count supports this clone. The rearrangement links TRBV19 to TRBJ2-4; TRBD2 might be the D (5 bases). Germline assignment: CDR1 LNHDA and CDR2 SQIVND (reference sequence). The CDR3 is 16 amino acids. The V end lost 2 bases, the J end lost 0 bases, and 11 bases lay between the germline ends. CDR3 in DNA: TGTGCCAGTAGTATACCGGGAACTCTAGCCAAAAACATTCAGTACTTC. Amino acid sequence: CASSIPGTLAKNIQYF.

The chain uses TRBV4-3 and TRBJ2-2; D ambiguous. The CDR3 extends over 17 amino acids. CDR1 is LGHNA, CDR2 YSLEER, per germline. Trimming shortened V by 0 bases and J by 3 bases, and 14 bases separated the two germline ends. The CDR3 nucleotides are TGCGCCAGCAGCCAAGATTTGTCAGCCCTATACACCGGGGAGCTGTTTTTT. Translating it yields CASSQDLSALYTGELFF.

The chain is built from TRBV7-3 and TRBJ2-7, with 8 positions matching TRBD2. This CDR3 spans 14 amino acids. CDR1 SGHTA and CDR2 FQGTGA come from the germline V gene. The junction had 8 bases not matched to a gene; V was cut back by 5 bases and J by 5 bases. The CDR3 DNA sequence: TGTGCCAGCAGCCCCAGCGGGAGCTTCGACGAGCAGTACTTC. It is translated as CASSPSGSFDEQYF.

J is TRBJ2-1 and V is TRBV19; 11 bases agree with TRBD2. CDR3 length: 15 amino acids. Germline V gene lookup returns CDR1 LNHDA and CDR2 SQIVND (reference sequence). The trim removed 5 bases at V and 3 bases at J, leaving 3 bases unmatched. Written as DNA, the CDR3 is TGTGCCAGTAGTCTTGGGACTAGCGGCTACAATGAGCAGTTCTTC. It translates to CASSLGTSGYNEQFF.

The chain has TRBV5-5 and TRBJ1-4, with 7 bases aligning to TRBD1. The V and J ends lost 4 bases and 7 bases, in that order; junction bases with no gene match: 13. CDR1 and CDR2 from the germline V gene are SGHKS and YYEKEE (reference sequence). The CDR3 has 16 residues. CDR3 sequence (DNA): TGTGCCAGCAGCCGCGCTCGAGGGGGCCCGTCTGAAAAACTGTTTTTT. As protein: CASSRARGGPSEKLFF.

The chain recombines TRBV28 with TRBJ2-7; TRBD2 aligns across 8 bases. Trimming took 7 bases from V and 2 from J; bases not matched to a gene: 7. This CDR3 contains 14 residues. Looked up from germline, CDR1 is MDHEN and CDR2 is SYDVKM. The CDR3: CASTLGSGAYEQYF. The DNA for the CDR3 is TGTGCCAGCACCTTGGGTAGCGGGGCCTACGAGCAGTACTTC. The variable domain in full, with the rest retrieved from reference TRBV28 and TRBJ2-7, is DVKVTQSSRYLVKRTGEKVFLECVQDMDHENMFWYRQDPGLGLRLIYFSYDVKMKEKGDIPEGYSVSREKKERFSLILESASTNQTSMYLCASTLGSGAYEQYFGPGTRLTVT.

The chain joins TRBV11-2 to TRBJ2-7; D may be TRBD2 (6 bases). The CDR3 consists of 18 residues. With 1 base removed from V and 2 bases from J, the gap between germline ends came to 21 bases. Germline V CDR1 and CDR2: SGHAT, FQNNGV. CDR3 in amino acids: CASSLVGGGAIPTYEQYF. Here the CDR3 DNA reads TGTGCCAGCAGCTTAGTCGGAGGCGGGGCGATACCAACCTACGAGCAGTACTTC.

The V gene is TRBV27, the J gene TRBJ2-5, with D perhaps TRBD1 (5 bases). V was trimmed by 5 bases and J by 5 bases, leaving 15 bases between them. Germline CDR1 is MNHEY and CDR2 is SMNVEV (reference sequence). The CDR3 length is 14 residues. CDR3 nucleotide sequence: TGTGCCAGCAGTCAGGGCCGCTATGTCGAGACCCAGTACTTC. Encoded protein: CASSQGRYVETQYF.

The chain joins TRBV19 to TRBJ2-1; 11 bases are a match to TRBD2. CDR3 length equals 15 residues. The trim removed 5 bases at V and 9 bases at J, leaving 9 bases unmatched. Germline-derived CDR1 and CDR2 are LNHDA and SQIVND (reference sequence). In nucleotides, the CDR3 is TGTGCCAGTAGTCAAACTAGCGGGAGTTTCGGTGAGCAGTTCTTC. This codes for CASSQTSGSFGEQFF.

CDR3 bases: TGTGCCAGCAGTTTCAACATTGGACCGACAGGGAACACTGAAGCTTTCTTT. Residues: CASSFNIGPTGNTEAFF. V and J are TRBV27 and TRBJ1-1, with TRBD1 as a possible D gene (6 bases). The germline V and J ends were trimmed by 3 bases and 1 base, with 18 bases remaining between them. This CDR3 is 17 amino acids long. Germline V gives CDR1 MNHEY, CDR2 SMNVEV (reference sequence).

V usage is TRBV28 and J usage is TRBJ2-7, with D possibly matching TRBD2 (5 bases). V was clipped by 7 bases and J by 4 bases, with 11 bases between them. The germline CDR1 and CDR2 sequences are MDHEN and SYDVKM. CDR3 size: 12 residues. CDR3 in amino acids: CASKGSGYEQYF. CDR3 coding DNA: TGTGCCAGCAAGGGTTCGGGGTACGAGCAGTACTTC.

The chain links TRBV10-3 to TRBJ2-2; 10 bases align to TRBD1. The CDR3 runs 15 residues. The junction had 6 bases not matched to a gene; V was cut back by 9 bases and J by 2 bases. CDR1 ENHRY and CDR2 SYGVKD come from the germline V gene. The CDR3 bases are TGTGCCATGGCGGGACAGGGGACAAACACCGGGGAGCTGTTTTTT. It codes for CAMAGQGTNTGELFF.

The gene calls are TRBV4-3 and TRBJ2-5; 9 bases are shared with TRBD2. The ends lost 0 bases at V and 5 bases at J; junction bases unmatched: 7. The CDR3 consists of 16 residues. The germline V gene has CDR1 LGHNA and CDR2 YSLEER. Written as DNA, the CDR3 is TGCGCCAGCAGCCAAGAGCGGCTAGCGGGGATGGAGACCCAGTACTTC. Translation: CASSQERLAGMETQYF.